One T cell receptor beta chain is described in this entry. What it binds is unknown. The sample is drawn from a study of T cell responses to AZD1222 COVID-19 vaccine. The study's findings and limits: Of the AZD1222 recipients, only 5 to 7 were seropositive at baseline. The study sampled repertoires only after the peak T cell response. In the spike-specific TCR repertoire, nearly half reportedly target unmutated variant regions. Two AZD1222 doses significantly raised spike-specific TCR breadth and depth over controls.

CDR1 and CDR2 from the germline V gene are SGHRS and YFSETQ. Trimming left V 3 bases short and J 6 bases short, with 10 bases between. The CDR3 is 14 residues long. Assay used: immunoSEQ multiplex PCR; TCRdb lists only in-frame clones, some missing. The data contain approximately 160,000 clones, around 92% of them singletons. The receptor was derived from an adult in good health. Sequences were derived from peripheral blood, sampled on day 0 of AZD1222 vaccination. This chain joins TRBV5-1 and TRBJ1-6; D is possibly TRBD1 (5 bases). CDR3 sequence reads: CASSYWDSNSPLHF. The DNA for the CDR3 is TGCGCCAGCAGCTACTGGGACTCTAATTCACCCCTCCACTTT.